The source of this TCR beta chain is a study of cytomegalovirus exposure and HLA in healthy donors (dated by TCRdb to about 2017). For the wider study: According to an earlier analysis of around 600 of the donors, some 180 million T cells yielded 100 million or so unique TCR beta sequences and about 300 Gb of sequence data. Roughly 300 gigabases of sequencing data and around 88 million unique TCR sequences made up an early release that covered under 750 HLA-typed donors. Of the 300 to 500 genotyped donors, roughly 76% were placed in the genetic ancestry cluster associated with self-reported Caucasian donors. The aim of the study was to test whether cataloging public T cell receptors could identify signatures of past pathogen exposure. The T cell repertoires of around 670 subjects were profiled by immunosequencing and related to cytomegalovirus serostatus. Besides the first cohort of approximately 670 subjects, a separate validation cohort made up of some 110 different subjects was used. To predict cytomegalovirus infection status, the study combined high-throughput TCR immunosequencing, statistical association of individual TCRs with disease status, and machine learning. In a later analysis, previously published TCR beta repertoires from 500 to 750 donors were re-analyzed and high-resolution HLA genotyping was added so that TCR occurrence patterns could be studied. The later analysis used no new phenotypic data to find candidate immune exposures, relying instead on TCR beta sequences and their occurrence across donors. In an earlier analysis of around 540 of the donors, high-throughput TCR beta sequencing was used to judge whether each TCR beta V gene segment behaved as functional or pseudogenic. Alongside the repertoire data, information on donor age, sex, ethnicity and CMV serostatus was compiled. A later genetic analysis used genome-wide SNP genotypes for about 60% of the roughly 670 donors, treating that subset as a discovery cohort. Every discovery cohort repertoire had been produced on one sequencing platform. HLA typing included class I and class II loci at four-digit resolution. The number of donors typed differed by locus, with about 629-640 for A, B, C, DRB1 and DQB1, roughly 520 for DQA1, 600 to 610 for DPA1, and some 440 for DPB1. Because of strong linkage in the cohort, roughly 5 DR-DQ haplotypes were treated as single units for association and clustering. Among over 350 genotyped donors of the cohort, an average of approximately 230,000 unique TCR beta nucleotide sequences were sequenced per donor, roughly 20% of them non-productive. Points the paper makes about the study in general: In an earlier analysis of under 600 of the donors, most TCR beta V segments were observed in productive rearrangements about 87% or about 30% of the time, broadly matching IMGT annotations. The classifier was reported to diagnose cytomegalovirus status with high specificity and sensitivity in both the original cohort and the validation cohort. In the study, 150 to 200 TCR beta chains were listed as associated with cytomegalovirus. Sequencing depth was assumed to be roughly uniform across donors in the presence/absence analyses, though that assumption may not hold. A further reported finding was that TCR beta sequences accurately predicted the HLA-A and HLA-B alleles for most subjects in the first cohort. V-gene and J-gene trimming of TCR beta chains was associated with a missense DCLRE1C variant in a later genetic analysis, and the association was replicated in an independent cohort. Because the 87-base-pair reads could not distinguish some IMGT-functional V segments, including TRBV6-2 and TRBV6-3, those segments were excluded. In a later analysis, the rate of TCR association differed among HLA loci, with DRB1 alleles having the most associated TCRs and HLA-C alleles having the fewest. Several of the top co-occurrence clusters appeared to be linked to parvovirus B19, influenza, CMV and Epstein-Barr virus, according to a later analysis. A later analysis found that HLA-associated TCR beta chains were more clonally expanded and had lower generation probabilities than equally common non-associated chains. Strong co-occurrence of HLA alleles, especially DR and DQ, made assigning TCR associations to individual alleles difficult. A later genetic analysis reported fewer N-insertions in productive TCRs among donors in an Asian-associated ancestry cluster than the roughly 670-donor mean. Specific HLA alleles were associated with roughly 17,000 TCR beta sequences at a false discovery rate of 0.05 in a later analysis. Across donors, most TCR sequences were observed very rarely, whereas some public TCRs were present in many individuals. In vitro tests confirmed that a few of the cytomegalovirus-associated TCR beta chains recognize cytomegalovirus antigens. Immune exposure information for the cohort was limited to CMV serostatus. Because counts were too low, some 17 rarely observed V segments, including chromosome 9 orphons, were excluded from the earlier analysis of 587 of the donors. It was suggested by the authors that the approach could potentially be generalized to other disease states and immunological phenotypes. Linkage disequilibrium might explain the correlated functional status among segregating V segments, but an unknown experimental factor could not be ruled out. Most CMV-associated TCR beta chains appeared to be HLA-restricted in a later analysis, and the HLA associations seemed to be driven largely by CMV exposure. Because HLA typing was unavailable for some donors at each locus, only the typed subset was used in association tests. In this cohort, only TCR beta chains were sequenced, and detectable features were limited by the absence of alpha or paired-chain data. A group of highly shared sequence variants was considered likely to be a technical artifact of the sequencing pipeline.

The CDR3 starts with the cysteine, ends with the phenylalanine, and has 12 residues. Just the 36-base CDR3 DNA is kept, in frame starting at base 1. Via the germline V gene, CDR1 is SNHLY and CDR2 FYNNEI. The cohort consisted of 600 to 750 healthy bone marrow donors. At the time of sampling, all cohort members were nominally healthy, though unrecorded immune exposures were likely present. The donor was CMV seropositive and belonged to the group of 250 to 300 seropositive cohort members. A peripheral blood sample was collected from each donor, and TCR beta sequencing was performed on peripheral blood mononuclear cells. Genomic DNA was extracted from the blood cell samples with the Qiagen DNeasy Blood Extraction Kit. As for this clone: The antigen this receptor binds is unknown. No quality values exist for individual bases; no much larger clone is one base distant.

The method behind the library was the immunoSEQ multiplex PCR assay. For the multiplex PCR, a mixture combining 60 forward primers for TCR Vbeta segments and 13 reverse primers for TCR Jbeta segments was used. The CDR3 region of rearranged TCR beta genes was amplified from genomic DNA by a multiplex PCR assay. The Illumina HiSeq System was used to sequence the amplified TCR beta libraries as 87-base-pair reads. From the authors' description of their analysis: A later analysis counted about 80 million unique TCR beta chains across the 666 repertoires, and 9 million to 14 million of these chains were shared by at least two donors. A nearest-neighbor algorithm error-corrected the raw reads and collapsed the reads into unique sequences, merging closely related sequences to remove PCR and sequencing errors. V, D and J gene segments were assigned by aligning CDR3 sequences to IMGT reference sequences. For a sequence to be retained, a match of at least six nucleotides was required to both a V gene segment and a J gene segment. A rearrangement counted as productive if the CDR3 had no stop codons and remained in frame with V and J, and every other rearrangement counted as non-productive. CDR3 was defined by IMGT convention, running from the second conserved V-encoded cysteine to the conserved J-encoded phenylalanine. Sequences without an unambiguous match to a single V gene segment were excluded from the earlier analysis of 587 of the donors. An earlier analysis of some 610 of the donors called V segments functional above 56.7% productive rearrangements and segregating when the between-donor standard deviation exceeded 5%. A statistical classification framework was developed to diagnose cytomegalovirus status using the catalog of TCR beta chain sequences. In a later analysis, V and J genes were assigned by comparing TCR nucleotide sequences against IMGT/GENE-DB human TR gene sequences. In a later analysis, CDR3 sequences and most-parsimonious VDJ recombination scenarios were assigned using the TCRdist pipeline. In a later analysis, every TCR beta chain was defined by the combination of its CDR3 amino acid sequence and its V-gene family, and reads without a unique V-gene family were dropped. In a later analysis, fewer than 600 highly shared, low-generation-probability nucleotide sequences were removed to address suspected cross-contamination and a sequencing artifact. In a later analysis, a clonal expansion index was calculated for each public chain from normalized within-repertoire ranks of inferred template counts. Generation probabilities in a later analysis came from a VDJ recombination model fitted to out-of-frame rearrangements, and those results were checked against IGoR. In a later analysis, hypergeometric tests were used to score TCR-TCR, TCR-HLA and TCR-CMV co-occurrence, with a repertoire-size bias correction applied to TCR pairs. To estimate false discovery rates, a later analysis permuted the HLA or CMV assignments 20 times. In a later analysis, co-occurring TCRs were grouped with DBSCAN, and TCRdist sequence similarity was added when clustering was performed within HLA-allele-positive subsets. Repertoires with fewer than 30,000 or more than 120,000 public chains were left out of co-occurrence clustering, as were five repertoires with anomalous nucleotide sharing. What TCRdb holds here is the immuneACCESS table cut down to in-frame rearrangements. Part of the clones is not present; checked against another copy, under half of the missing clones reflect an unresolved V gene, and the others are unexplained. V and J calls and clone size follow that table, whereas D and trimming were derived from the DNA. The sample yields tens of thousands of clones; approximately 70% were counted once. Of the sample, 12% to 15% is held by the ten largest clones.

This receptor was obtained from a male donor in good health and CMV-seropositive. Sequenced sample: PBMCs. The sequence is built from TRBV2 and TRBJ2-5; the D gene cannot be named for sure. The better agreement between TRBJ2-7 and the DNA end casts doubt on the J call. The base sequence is TGTGCCAGCCATCTCGACATCTACGAGCAGTACTTC. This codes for CASHLDIYEQYF.